This record looks at one TCR beta chain sequence and its context. The data are from a study of T cell responses to AZD1222 COVID-19 vaccine. Study overall: Researchers grouped second doses given at about 4 or about 12 weeks into one pool.

The CDR3 covers 15 residues. Trimming shortened V by 5 bases and J by 6 bases, and 20 bases separated the two germline ends. Germline lookup yields CDR1 MNHEY and CDR2 SVGEGT. Here immunoSEQ multiplex PCR was the method, and the copy in TCRdb shows in-frame clones only, minus some. Among more than 95,000 clones, 80% to 90% were seen once, and the ten largest hold 6.5% to 8%. The chain recombines TRBV6-2 or TRBV6-3 with TRBJ2-7; D perhaps matches TRBD1 (6 bases). The receptor's source is an adult in good health. The material sequenced was peripheral blood, taken on day 0 of AZD1222 vaccination. The CDR3 loop reads CASSPPDSRFSEQYF. For the CDR3, the DNA is TGTGCCAGCAGTCCCCCGGACAGCCGATTTTCCGAGCAGTACTTC.